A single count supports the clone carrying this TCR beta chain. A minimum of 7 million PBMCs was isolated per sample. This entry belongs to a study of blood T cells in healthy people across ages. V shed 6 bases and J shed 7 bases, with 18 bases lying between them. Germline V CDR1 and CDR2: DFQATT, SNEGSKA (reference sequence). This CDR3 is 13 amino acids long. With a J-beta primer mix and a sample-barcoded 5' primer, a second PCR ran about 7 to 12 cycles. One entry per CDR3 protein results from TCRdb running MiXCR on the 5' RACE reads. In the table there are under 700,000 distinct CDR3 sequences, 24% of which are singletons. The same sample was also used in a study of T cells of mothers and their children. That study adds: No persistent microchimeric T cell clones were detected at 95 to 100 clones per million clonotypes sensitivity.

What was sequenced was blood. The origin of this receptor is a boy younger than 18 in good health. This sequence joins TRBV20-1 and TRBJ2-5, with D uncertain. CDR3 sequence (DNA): TGCAGTGCCTATAGGTCTGGTCCGCCGACCCAGTACTTC. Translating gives CSAYRSGPPTQYF.